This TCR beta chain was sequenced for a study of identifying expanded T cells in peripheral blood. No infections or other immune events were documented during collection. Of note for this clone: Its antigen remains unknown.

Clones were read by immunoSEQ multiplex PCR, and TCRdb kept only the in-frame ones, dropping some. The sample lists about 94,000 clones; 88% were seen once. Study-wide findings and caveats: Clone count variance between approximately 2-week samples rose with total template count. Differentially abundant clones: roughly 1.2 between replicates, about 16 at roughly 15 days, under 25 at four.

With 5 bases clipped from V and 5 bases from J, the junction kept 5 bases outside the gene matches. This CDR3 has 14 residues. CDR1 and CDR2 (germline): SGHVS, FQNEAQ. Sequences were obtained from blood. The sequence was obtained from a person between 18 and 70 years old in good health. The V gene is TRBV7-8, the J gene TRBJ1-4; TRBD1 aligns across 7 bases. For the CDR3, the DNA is TGTGCCAGCAGCCAGGGGGACAGAAATGAAAAACTGTTTTTT. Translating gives CASSQGDRNEKLFF.